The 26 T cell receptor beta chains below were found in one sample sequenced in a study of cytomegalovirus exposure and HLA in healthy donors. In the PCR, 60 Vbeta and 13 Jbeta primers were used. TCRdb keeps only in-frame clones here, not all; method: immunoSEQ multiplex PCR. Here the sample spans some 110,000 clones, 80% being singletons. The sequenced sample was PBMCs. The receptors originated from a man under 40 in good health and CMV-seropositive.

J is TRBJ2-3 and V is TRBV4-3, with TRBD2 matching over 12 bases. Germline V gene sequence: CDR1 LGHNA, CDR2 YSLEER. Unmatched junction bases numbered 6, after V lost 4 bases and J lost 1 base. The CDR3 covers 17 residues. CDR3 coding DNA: TGCGCCAGCAGCCGGAGACTAGCGGGGGAGGGCACAGATACGCAGTATTTT. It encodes CASSRRLAGEGTDTQYF.

CDR3 region: CASSLRVAGGPGANVLTF. CDR3 sequence (DNA): TGTGCCAGCAGCTTACGGGTAGCGGGGGGTCCTGGGGCCAACGTCCTGACTTTC. The chain couples TRBV7-9 to TRBJ2-6; 10 bases match TRBD2. Germline CDR1 is SEHNR and CDR2 is FQNEAQ (reference sequence). The junction had 6 bases not matched to a gene; V was cut back by 2 bases and J by 2 bases. There are 18 residues in the CDR3.

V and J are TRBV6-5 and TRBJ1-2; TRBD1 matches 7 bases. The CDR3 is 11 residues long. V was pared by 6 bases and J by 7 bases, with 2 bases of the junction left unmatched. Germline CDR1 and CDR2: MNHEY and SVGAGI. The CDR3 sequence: CASRTGFGYTF. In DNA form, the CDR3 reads TGTGCCAGCAGGACAGGGTTTGGCTACACCTTC.

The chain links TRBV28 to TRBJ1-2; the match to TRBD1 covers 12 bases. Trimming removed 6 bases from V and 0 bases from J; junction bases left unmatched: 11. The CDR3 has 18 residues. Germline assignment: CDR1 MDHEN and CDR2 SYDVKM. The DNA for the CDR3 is TGTGCCAGCAGCCGGACGAAACGGGACAGGGGGCCTAACTATGGCTACACCTTC. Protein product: CASSRTKRDRGPNYGYTF.

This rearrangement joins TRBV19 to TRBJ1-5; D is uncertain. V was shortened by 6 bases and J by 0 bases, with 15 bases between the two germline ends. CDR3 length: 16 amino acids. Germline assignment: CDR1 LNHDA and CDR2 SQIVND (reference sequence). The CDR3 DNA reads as TGTGCCAGTAGACCCGTAGCTACCTATAGCAATCAGCCCCAGCATTTT. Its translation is CASRPVATYSNQPQHF.

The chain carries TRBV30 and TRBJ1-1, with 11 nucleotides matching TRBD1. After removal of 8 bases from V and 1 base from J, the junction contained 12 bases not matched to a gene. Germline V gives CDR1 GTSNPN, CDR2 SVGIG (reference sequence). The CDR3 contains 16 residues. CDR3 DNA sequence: TGTGCCCGCATTATTTCTGGGACAGGGGGGAACACTGAAGCTTTCTTT. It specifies CARIISGTGGNTEAFF.

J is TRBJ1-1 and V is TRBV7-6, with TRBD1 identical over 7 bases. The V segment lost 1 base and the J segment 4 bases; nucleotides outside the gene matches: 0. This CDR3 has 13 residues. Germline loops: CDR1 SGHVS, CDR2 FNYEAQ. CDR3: CASSLGTGTEAFF. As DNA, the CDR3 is TGTGCCAGCAGCTTAGGGACAGGCACTGAAGCTTTCTTT.

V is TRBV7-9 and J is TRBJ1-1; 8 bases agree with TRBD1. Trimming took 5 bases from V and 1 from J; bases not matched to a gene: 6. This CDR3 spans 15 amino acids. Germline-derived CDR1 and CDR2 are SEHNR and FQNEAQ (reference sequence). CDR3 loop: CASSTDRGGNTEAFF. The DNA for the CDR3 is TGTGCCAGCAGCACCGACAGGGGAGGGAACACTGAAGCTTTCTTT.

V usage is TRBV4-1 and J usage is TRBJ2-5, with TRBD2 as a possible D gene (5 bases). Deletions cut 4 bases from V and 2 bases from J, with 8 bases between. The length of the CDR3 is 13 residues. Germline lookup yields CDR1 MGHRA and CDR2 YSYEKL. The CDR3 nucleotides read TGCGCCAGCAGCCCCGGGGTACAAGAGACCCAGTACTTC. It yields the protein CASSPGVQETQYF.

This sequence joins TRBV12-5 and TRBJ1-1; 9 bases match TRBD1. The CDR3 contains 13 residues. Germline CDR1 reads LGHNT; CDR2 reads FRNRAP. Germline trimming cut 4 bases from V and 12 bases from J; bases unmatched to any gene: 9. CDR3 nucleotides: TGTGCTAGTGGTTCGTCCGGGACAGGGAATACTTTCTTT. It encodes CASGSSGTGNTFF.

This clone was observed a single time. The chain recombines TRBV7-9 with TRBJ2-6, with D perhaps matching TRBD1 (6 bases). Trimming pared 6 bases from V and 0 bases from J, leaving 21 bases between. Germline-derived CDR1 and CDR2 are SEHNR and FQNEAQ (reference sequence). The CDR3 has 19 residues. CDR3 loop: CASSHPGTRDLSGANVLTF. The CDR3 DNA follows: TGTGCCAGCAGTCATCCCGGGACAAGGGACCTCTCTGGGGCCAACGTCCTGACTTTC. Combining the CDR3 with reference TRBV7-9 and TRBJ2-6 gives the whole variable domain DTGVSQNPRHKITKRGQNVTFRCDPISEHNRLYWYRQTLGQGPEFLTYFQNEAQLEKSRLLSDRFSAERPKGSFSTLEIQRTEQGDSAMYLCASSHPGTRDLSGANVLTFGAGSRLTVL.

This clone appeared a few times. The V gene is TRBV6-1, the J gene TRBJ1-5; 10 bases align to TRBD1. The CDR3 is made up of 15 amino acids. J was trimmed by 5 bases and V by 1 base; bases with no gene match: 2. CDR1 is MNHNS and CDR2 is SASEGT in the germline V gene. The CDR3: CASSEGGTGDQPQHF. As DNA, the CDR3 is TGTGCCAGCAGTGAAGGGGGGACAGGGGATCAGCCCCAGCATTTT.

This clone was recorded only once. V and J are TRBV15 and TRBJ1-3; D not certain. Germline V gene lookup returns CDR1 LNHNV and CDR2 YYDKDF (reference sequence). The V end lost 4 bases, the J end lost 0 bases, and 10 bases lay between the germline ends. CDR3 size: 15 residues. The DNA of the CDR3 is TGTGCCACCAGCAAGTCTCAGTCCTCTGGAAACACCATATATTTT. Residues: CATSKSQSSGNTIYF. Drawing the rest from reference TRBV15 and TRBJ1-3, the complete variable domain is DAMVIQNPRYQVTQFGKPVTLSCSQTLNHNVMYWYQQKSSQAPKLLFHYYDKDFNNEADTPDNFQSRRPNTSFCFLDIRSPGLGDTAMYLCATSKSQSSGNTIYFGEGSWLTVV.

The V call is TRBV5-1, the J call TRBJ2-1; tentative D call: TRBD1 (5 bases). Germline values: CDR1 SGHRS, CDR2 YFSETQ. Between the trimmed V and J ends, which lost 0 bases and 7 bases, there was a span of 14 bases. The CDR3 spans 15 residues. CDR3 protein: CASSLARQLRNEQFF. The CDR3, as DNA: TGCGCCAGCAGCTTGGCCCGACAGCTCCGGAATGAGCAGTTCTTC.

CDR3 nucleotide sequence: TGTGCCAGCAGGAGCGTTAATAGCAATCAGCCCCAGCATTTT. This encodes CASRSVNSNQPQHF. The rearrangement joins TRBV28 to TRBJ1-5; D gene uncertain. Trimming stripped 6 bases from V and 0 bases from J, with 9 bases between. The CDR3 totals 14 residues. From germline, CDR1 is MDHEN and CDR2 SYDVKM.

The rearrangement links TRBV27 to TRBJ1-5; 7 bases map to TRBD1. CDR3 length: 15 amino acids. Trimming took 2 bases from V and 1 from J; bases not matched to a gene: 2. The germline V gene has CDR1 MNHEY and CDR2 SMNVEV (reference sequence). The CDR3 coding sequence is TGTGCCAGCAGTTTAATCAGGGGGAGCAATCAGCCCCAGCATTTT. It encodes CASSLIRGSNQPQHF.

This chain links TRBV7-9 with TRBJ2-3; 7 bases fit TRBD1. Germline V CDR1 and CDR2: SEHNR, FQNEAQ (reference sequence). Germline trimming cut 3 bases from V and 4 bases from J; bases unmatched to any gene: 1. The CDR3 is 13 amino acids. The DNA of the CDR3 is TGTGCCAGCAGCTTTAGGGGGCCAGATACGCAGTATTTT. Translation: CASSFRGPDTQYF.

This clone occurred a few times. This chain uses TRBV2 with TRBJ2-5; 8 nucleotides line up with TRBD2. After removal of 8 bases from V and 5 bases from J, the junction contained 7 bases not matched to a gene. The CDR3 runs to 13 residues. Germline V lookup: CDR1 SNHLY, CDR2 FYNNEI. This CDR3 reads CASRGGSWETQYF. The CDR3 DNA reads TGTGCCAGCCGGGGGGGGTCCTGGGAGACCCAGTACTTC.

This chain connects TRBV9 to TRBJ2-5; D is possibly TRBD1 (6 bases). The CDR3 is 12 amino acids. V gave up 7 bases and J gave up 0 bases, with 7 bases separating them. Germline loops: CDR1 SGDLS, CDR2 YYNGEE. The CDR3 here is CASDRYQETQYF. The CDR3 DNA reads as TGTGCCAGCGACAGGTACCAAGAGACCCAGTACTTC.

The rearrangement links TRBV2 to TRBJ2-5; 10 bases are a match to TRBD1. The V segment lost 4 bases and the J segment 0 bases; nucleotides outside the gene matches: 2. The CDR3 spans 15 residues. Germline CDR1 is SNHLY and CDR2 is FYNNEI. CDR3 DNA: TGTGCCAGCAGTGGGACAGGGGGGTACCAAGAGACCCAGTACTTC. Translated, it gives CASSGTGGYQETQYF.

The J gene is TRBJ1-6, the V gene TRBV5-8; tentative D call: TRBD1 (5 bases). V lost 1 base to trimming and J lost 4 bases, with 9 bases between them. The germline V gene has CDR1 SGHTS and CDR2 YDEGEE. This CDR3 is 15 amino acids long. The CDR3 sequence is CASSLMGGYNSPLHF. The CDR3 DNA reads TGTGCCAGCAGCTTGATGGGGGGGTATAATTCACCCCTCCACTTT.

CDR3 nucleotides: TGTGCCAGCAGTTTCGCCTTGGGGGCGTCCCTCCACTTT. It is translated as CASSFALGASLHF. The rearrangement joins TRBV27 to TRBJ1-6; D might be TRBD1 (6 bases). V gave up 3 bases and J gave up 14 bases, with 14 bases separating them. CDR1 is MNHEY, CDR2 SMNVEV, per germline (reference sequence). The CDR3 is made up of 13 amino acids.

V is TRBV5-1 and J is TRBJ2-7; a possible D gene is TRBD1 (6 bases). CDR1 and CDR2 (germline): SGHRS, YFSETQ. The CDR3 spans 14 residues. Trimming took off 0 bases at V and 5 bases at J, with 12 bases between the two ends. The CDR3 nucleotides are TGCGCCAGCAGCTTGGCTCAGGGGAGCGACGAGCAGTACTTC. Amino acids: CASSLAQGSDEQYF. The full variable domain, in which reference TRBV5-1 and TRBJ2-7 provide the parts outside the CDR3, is KAGVTQTPRYLIKTRGQQVTLSCSPISGHRSVSWYQQTPGQGLQFLFEYFSETQRNKGNFPGRFSGRQFSNSRSEMNVSTLELGDSALYLCASSLAQGSDEQYFGPGTRLTVT.

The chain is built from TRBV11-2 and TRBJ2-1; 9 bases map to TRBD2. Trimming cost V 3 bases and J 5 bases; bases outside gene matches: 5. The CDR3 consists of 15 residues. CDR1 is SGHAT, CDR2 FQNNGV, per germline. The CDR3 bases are TGTGCCAGCAGCTTTTCCGCGGGGGGGAACAATGAGCAGTTCTTC. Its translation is CASSFSAGGNNEQFF.

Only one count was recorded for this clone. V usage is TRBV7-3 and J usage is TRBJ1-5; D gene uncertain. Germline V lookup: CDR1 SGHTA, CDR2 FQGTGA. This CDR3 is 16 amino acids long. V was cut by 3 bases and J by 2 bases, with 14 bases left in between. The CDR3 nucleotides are TGTGCCAGCAGCTTTCGCCCTCCTGGAGGCAATCAGCCCCAGCATTTT. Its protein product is CASSFRPPGGNQPQHF.

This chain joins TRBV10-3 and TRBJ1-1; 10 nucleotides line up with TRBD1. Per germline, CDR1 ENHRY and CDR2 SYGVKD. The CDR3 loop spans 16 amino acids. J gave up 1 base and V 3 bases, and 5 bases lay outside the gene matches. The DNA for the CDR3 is TGTGCCATCAGTGAACGGGACAGGGGCCCGAACACTGAAGCTTTCTTT. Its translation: CAISERDRGPNTEAFF.